This T cell receptor (beta chain) was captured in a study of CD8+CD57+ T cells in acquired aplastic anemia. Study results and caveats: Common to patients and controls were 25 to 30 CD8+ CDR3 sequences.

CDR3 and TCR beta VDJ profiling relied on a genomic DNA template. TCRdb independently ran MiXCR on the reads; one entry per CDR3 protein. The profile shows about 40,000 distinct CDR3 sequences, approximately 71% of them singletons. About this clonotype: The antigen remains unidentified.

Germline V gene data show CDR1 as LNHNV and CDR2 as YYDKDF (reference sequence). This CDR3 is 14 amino acids long. Trimming removed 3 bases at V and 6 bases at J, with 12 bases between. The sequenced material came from sorted CD4+, CD8+, or CD8+CD57+ T cells (not recorded which) from PBMCs. The chain links TRBV15 to TRBJ2-1; unclear D gene. This clonotype originated in a human donor in good health, serving as a control. CDR3 region: CATSSSPVSNEQFF. The CDR3 DNA reads as TGTGCCACCAGCAGTTCCCCAGTATCCAATGAGCAGTTCTTC.